The entry below gives a single T cell receptor beta chain sequence along with its context. TCRdb keeps only in-frame clones here, not all; method: immunoSEQ multiplex PCR. The sample consists of over 200,000 clones, more than 80% of them appearing once. These data originate in a study of blood T cell repertoires in COVID-19. CDR1 and CDR2 from the germline V gene are GTSNPN and SVGIG (reference sequence). The CDR3 is 14 residues long. V lost 3 bases and J lost 0, with 11 bases in between. Recovered status applied to Cohort 3 donors who had two consecutive negative PCRs. It also applied to those with clearance or with symptom resolution.

The sample was PBMCs or T cells enriched from blood (not recorded which). The sequence was obtained from a man aged 30 to 39 who had recovered from COVID-19. The chain recombines TRBV30 with TRBJ2-5; a weak D match, TRBD1 (5 bases). CDR3 residues: CAWRSRVYQETQYF. The DNA of the CDR3 is TGTGCCTGGAGGTCCAGGGTGTACCAAGAGACCCAGTACTTC.